A selection of T cell receptor beta chains follows, all from one sample in a study of T cell responses to AZD1222 COVID-19 vaccine. Produced via immunoSEQ multiplex PCR; TCRdb's table is partial and in-frame only. The table lists some 120,000 clones, approximately 85% of them singletons, with 6.2% in the top ten. The sequencing used peripheral blood, collected on day 0 of AZD1222 vaccination. These receptor sequences come from an adult in good health. The CDR3 runs from the conserved cysteine through the conserved F or W. Each record gives: D gene, clone size, V gene, J gene, CDR3 protein, CDR3 DNA. A D gene is named only where the DNA matches it firmly. Rows may omit the clone size; those that give it use once, few, many or a size class.

-	-	TRBV23-1	TRBJ2-7	CASSPPQGPYEQYF	TGCGCCAGCAGCCCTCCCCAGGGGCCCTACGAGCAGTACTTC
-	-	TRBV13	TRBJ1-1	CASSLGDRASAFF	TGTGCCAGCAGCTTAGGTGACCGGGCTTCTGCTTTCTTT
-	-	TRBV29-1	TRBJ2-5	CSVVRGAQETQYF	TGCAGCGTCGTGAGAGGAGCCCAAGAGACCCAGTACTTC
TRBD1	-	TRBV28	TRBJ1-5	CASTSGGGSQPQHF	TGTGCCAGCACCTCAGGGGGCGGGAGTCAGCCCCAGCATTTT
-	few	TRBV5-1	TRBJ1-4	CASSLGAFGTNEKLFF	TGCGCCAGCAGCTTGGGGGCCTTTGGGACTAATGAAAAACTGTTTTTT
-	-	TRBV9	TRBJ1-5	CASSKGRSYSNQPQHF	TGTGCCAGCAGCAAAGGACGGTCATATAGCAATCAGCCCCAGCATTTT
-	-	TRBV4-1	TRBJ2-5	CASSPTEYQETQYF	TGCGCCAGCAGCCCGACTGAATACCAAGAGACCCAGTACTTC
-	-	TRBV2	TRBJ2-7	CASGLGSSYEQYF	TGTGCCAGCGGTTTGGGGAGCTCCTACGAGCAGTACTTC
TRBD1	-	TRBV5-6	TRBJ1-3	CASSSAGTGRRWNTIYF	TGTGCCAGCAGCTCCGCCGGGACAGGGAGGAGGTGGAACACCATATATTTT
-	-	TRBV12-5	TRBJ2-2	CASGSSIHTGELFF	TGTGCTAGTGGTTCATCCATCCACACCGGGGAGCTGTTTTTT
TRBD1	once	TRBV2	TRBJ1-3	CASRGTGAGNTIYF	TGTGCCAGCAGGGGGACAGGGGCTGGAAACACCATATATTTT
-	-	TRBV6-5	TRBJ2-2	CASSSPTGYTGELFF	TGTGCCAGCAGTTCCCCAACAGGGTACACCGGGGAGCTGTTTTTT
-	-	TRBV7-2	TRBJ2-1	CASSLDYPGAFYNEQFF	TGTGCCAGCAGCTTAGATTATCCGGGGGCCTTCTACAATGAGCAGTTCTTC
-	-	TRBV7-2	TRBJ1-6	CASSLEGSSYNSPLHF	TGTGCCAGCAGCTTAGAGGGGAGCTCCTATAATTCACCCCTCCACTTT
-	few	TRBV4-2	TRBJ2-1	CASSPRTSSYNEQFF	TGTGCCAGCAGCCCGAGGACCAGCTCCTACAATGAGCAGTTCTTC
-	-	TRBV11-2	TRBJ2-7	CASSSGVYEQYF	TGTGCCAGCAGTTCAGGGGTCTACGAGCAGTACTTC
TRBD1	-	TRBV5-1	TRBJ1-6	CASSLTGGPNSPLHF	TGCGCCAGCAGCCTGACAGGGGGCCCTAATTCACCCCTCCACTTT
-	-	TRBV4-3	TRBJ1-2	CASSQDLVGQTYGYTF	TGCGCCAGCAGCCAAGATCTTGTAGGGCAGACCTATGGCTACACCTTC
-	-	TRBV2	TRBJ1-4	CASGLGRVFEKLFF	TGTGCCAGTGGACTGGGCAGGGTATTTGAAAAACTGTTTTTT
-	once	TRBV7-3	TRBJ2-1	CASSLNPLSEQFF	TGTGCCAGCAGCTTAAATCCCCTCTCTGAGCAGTTCTTC
-	-	TRBV12-3/TRBV12-4	TRBJ1-5	CASTTVYNQPQHF	TGTGCCAGCACTACAGTGTACAATCAGCCCCAGCATTTT
TRBD1	-	TRBV28	TRBJ1-2	CASSPPGQGGGYGYTF	TGTGCCAGCAGTCCACCGGGACAGGGAGGCGGCTATGGCTACACCTTC
-	-	TRBV11-2	TRBJ2-7	CASSLEGTVYEQYF	TGTGCCAGCAGCTTAGAGGGGACCGTCTACGAGCAGTACTTC
TRBD2	-	TRBV2	TRBJ2-7	CASGGRGISYEQYF	TGTGCCAGCGGAGGGCGGGGGATCTCCTACGAGCAGTACTTC
-	once	TRBV19	TRBJ2-1	CARDGPYNEQFF	TGTGCCAGAGACGGTCCATACAATGAGCAGTTCTTC
TRBD2	few	TRBV4-1	TRBJ2-2	CASSQTYPAGGLAGELFF	TGCGCCAGCAGCCAAACATACCCAGCGGGGGGGTTGGCCGGGGAGCTGTTTTTT
-	-	TRBV11-1	TRBJ1-2	CASSLTGGYGYTF	TGTGCCAGCAGCTTAACAGGAGGGTATGGCTACACCTTC
-	-	TRBV24-1	TRBJ1-2	CATSDQGAYGYTF	TGTGCCACCAGTGACCAAGGGGCTTATGGCTACACCTTC
-	-	TRBV5-4	TRBJ2-3	CASSPGGGGDTQYF	TGTGCCAGCAGCCCGGGTGGCGGAGGAGATACGCAGTATTTT
-	once	TRBV6-5	TRBJ1-5	CASSPQGRSQPQHF	TGTGCCAGCAGTCCCCAGGGGAGGAGTCAGCCCCAGCATTTT
-	-	TRBV30	TRBJ2-7	CAWTRGTHEQYF	TGTGCCTGGACGCGGGGTACCCACGAGCAGTACTTC
TRBD1	-	TRBV27	TRBJ2-7	CASSVGTGIVFGEQYF	TGTGCCAGCAGTGTCGGGACAGGGATTGTCTTCGGCGAGCAGTACTTC
-	-	TRBV5-4	TRBJ1-4	CASSLASKNEKLFF	TGTGCCAGCAGCTTGGCCAGTAAGAATGAAAAACTGTTTTTT
-	-	TRBV7-8	TRBJ1-2	CASSLMSGGNYLGYTF	TGTGCCAGCAGCCTCATGTCCGGTGGGAACTATTTGGGCTACACCTTC
-	-	TRBV6-2/TRBV6-3	TRBJ2-7	CASSYSVIGYEQYF	TGTGCCAGCAGTTACTCTGTAATTGGCTACGAGCAGTACTTC
-	-	TRBV7-6	TRBJ2-6	CASSKSPPVSGANVLTF	TGTGCCAGCAGCAAAAGCCCCCCCGTCTCTGGGGCCAACGTCCTGACTTTC
-	-	TRBV28	TRBJ2-6	CASSFTAGANVLTF	TGTGCCAGCAGTTTCACTGCTGGGGCCAACGTCCTGACTTTC
-	-	TRBV6-6	TRBJ1-2	CASSPGTQYGYTF	TGTGCCAGCAGTCCCGGGACACAATATGGCTACACCTTC
TRBD2	-	TRBV5-1	TRBJ2-3	CASSLSSGGRNTQYF	TGCGCCAGCAGCTTGAGTAGCGGGGGAAGAAATACGCAGTATTTT
-	-	TRBV18	TRBJ1-1	CASSGESVGTEAFF	TGTGCCAGCTCAGGGGAGTCTGTGGGCACTGAAGCTTTCTTT
-	few	TRBV21-1	TRBJ2-5	CASSAVGQETQYF	TGTGCCAGCAGCGCCGTGGGACAAGAGACCCAGTACTTC
TRBD1	-	TRBV3-1/TRBV3-2	TRBJ2-7	CASSQGTGNYEQYF	TGTGCCAGCAGCCAAGGGACAGGGAACTACGAGCAGTACTTC
TRBD1	-	TRBV7-8	TRBJ1-2	CASSRGTANYGYTF	TGTGCCAGCAGCCGAGGGACAGCTAACTATGGCTACACCTTC
-	-	TRBV7-8	TRBJ1-6	CASSLGSSYNSPLHF	TGTGCCAGCAGCTTAGGGAGCTCCTATAATTCACCCCTCCACTTT
-	-	TRBV6-5	TRBJ1-1	CASSYSIGMNTEAFF	TGTGCCAGCAGTTACTCGATCGGAATGAACACTGAAGCTTTCTTT
-	-	TRBV27	TRBJ2-7	CASRQGRLYEQYF	TGTGCCAGCAGGCAGGGGCGGCTATACGAGCAGTACTTC
TRBD2	-	TRBV27	TRBJ2-3	CASSFGGLAADTQYF	TGTGCCAGCAGTTTCGGTGGACTAGCGGCAGATACGCAGTATTTT
-	-	TRBV10-3	TRBJ2-3	CAISRGDTQYF	TGTGCCATCTCAAGGGGAGATACGCAGTATTTT
-	-	TRBV5-4	TRBJ2-3	CASSFLGTDTQYF	TGTGCCAGCAGCTTCCTTGGTACAGATACGCAGTATTTT
-	-	TRBV5-1	TRBJ2-7	CASSLAGYSYEQYF	TGCGCCAGCAGCTTGGCGGGATATTCCTACGAGCAGTACTTC
-	-	TRBV6-5	TRBJ2-2	CASSYGRNTGELFF	TGTGCCAGCAGTTACGGGAGGAACACCGGGGAGCTGTTTTTT
TRBD1	-	TRBV15	TRBJ2-7	CATSRETGAYEQYF	TGTGCCACCAGCAGAGAAACAGGGGCCTACGAGCAGTACTTC
-	-	TRBV6-5	TRBJ2-7	CASSRGTEQYF	TGTGCCAGCTCTCGGGGAACCGAGCAGTACTTC
-	-	TRBV28	TRBJ2-2	CASRDTTNTGELFF	TGTGCCAGCAGAGACACAACGAACACCGGGGAGCTGTTTTTT